The 27 T cell receptor beta chains given below trace back to one sample, sequenced in a study of T cells after yellow fever vaccination. MiXCR, applied by TCRdb to the 5' RACE reads, yields one record per CDR3 protein. The profile shows about 350,000 distinct CDR3 sequences, 11% of them singletons. The sequencing used PBMCs, collected on the day of the first yellow fever vaccination. The source is a man aged 18 to 29 who received the YFV17D yellow fever vaccine.

This clonotype was counted a few times. The DNA of the CDR3 is TGCGCCAGCAGCCGGGAGTCCGCTGAGCAGTTCTTC. This encodes CASSRESAEQFF. The rearrangement joins TRBV5-1 to TRBJ2-1; perhaps TRBD2 as D (6 bases). This CDR3 spans 12 amino acids. The ends were cut back, 4 bases at V and 9 bases at J, with 11 bases in the middle. Per the germline V gene, CDR1 is SGHRS and CDR2 is YFSETQ.

The J gene is TRBJ2-7, the V gene TRBV11-2; 7 bases agree with TRBD1. The germline gives CDR1 SGHAT, CDR2 FQNNGV. The CDR3 is made up of 13 amino acids. V shed 5 bases, J shed 5 bases, and the junction held 6 bases outside the gene matches. The CDR3 DNA follows: TGTGCCAGCAGCCCCGACAGGGCCCACGAGCAGTACGTC. This codes for CASSPDRAHEQYV.

Only a few counts were recorded for this clonotype. The chain employs TRBV20-1 and TRBJ2-2, with 8 bases lining up with TRBD2. J lost 4 bases, V lost 1 base, and 5 bases had no gene match. Per the germline V gene, CDR1 is DFQATT and CDR2 is SNEGSKA (reference sequence). The CDR3 sequence is 15 residues long. As DNA, the CDR3 is TGCAGTGCTAGAGTAGCGGGGAAGTTCACCGGGGAGCTGTTTTTT. Its translation is CSARVAGKFTGELFF.

This clonotype was seen at least ten times. CDR3 loop: CASSLETSGEYNEQFF. In DNA form, the CDR3 reads TGTGCCAGCAGCCTTGAGACTAGCGGGGAATACAATGAGCAGTTCTTC. This chain joins TRBV4-2 and TRBJ2-1; 11 positions agree with TRBD2. The CDR3 runs 16 residues. The V gene end was trimmed by 4 bases and the J gene end by 4 bases; junction bases not matched to a gene: 6. The germline V gene has CDR1 LGHNA and CDR2 YNFKEQ.

The rearrangement uses TRBV5-4 and TRBJ2-2; the D gene is possibly TRBD2 (5 bases). Trimming left V 1 base short and J 3 bases short, with 13 bases between. Germline lookup yields CDR1 SGHNT and CDR2 YYREEE (reference sequence). This CDR3 has 16 amino acids. The CDR3 reads CASSLYRGRDTGELFF. DNA for the CDR3: TGTGCCAGCAGCTTGTATCGAGGGAGAGACACCGGGGAGCTGTTTTTT.

In this sample, this clonotype turned up a few times. The rearrangement uses TRBV10-3 and TRBJ2-1, with TRBD2 identical over 13 bases. Trimming took 2 bases from V and 6 from J; bases not matched to a gene: 4. The CDR3 extends over 16 amino acids. CDR1 and CDR2 (germline): ENHRY, SYGVKD. DNA of the CDR3: TGTGCCATCAGTGAGACTAGCGGGGGGGCCGGCAATGAGCAGTTCTTC. This codes for CAISETSGGAGNEQFF.

This clonotype was detected only a few times. The chain combines TRBV6-1 with TRBJ1-5; unclear D gene. V lost 4 bases to trimming and J lost 1 base, with 11 bases between them. Germline loops: CDR1 MNHNS, CDR2 SASEGT. The CDR3 runs 15 residues. The CDR3 DNA is TGTGCCAGCAGTGTGTTTTGGATCAGCAATCAGCCCCAGCATTTT. It codes for CASSVFWISNQPQHF.

The genes are TRBV3-1 and TRBJ2-5; D call uncertain. The CDR3 totals 12 residues. Germline values: CDR1 LGHDT, CDR2 YNNKEL (reference sequence). Trimming stripped 8 bases from V and 4 bases from J, with 11 bases between. The CDR3 protein is CASFAGGETQYF. Written as DNA, the CDR3 is TGTGCCAGCTTTGCCGGCGGAGAGACCCAGTACTTC.

The chain is built from TRBV28 and TRBJ2-7; D is perhaps TRBD1 (6 bases). Per the germline V gene, CDR1 is MDHEN and CDR2 is SYDVKM. The CDR3 contains 13 residues. V was pared by 6 bases and J by 2 bases, with 11 bases between. The CDR3 DNA reads TGTGCCAGCAGCCCCACAGGGCCCTACGAGCAGTACGTC. This sequence encodes CASSPTGPYEQYV.

The rearrangement joins TRBV3-1 to TRBJ1-4; 8 bases align to TRBD1. CDR3 length: 13 amino acids. V shed 4 bases and J 5 bases; nucleotides not matched to a gene: 0. Germline CDR1 LGHDT, CDR2 YNNKEL (reference sequence). CDR3 bases: TGTGCCAGCAGCCGACAGGGGAATGAAAAACTGTTTTTT. It codes for CASSRQGNEKLFF.

The chain links TRBV5-4 to TRBJ2-2; a weak D match, TRBD1 (5 bases). V shed 0 bases and J shed 2 bases, with 11 bases lying between them. Germline CDR1 SGHNT, CDR2 YYREEE (reference sequence). This CDR3 has 16 residues. CDR3 protein: CASSLVQGINTGELFF. CDR3 nucleotides: TGTGCCAGCAGCTTGGTCCAGGGCATAAACACCGGGGAGCTGTTTTTT.

The chain links TRBV7-9 to TRBJ2-7; D ambiguous. CDR1 and CDR2 from the germline V gene are SEHNR and FQNEAQ (reference sequence). The CDR3 extends over 14 amino acids. Trimming removed 7 bases at V and 2 bases at J, with 15 bases between. In DNA, the CDR3 is TGTGCCAGCACACCTGGATTGTTAACCTACGAGCAGTACTTC. Translating it yields CASTPGLLTYEQYF.

This clonotype was observed a handful of times. J is TRBJ2-1 and V is TRBV4-3; the D gene is possibly TRBD2 (6 bases). V lost 2 bases and J 8 bases, leaving 13 bases between the germline ends. CDR1 and CDR2 (germline): LGHNA, YSLEER. The CDR3 is 14 residues long. The CDR3 DNA sequence: TGCGCCAGCAGCCAATACGCCGGGGGAGATGAGCAGTTCTTC. Translation gives CASSQYAGGDEQFF.

The rearrangement uses TRBV5-1 and TRBJ2-5; the D is unclear. The V gene lost 0 bases and the J gene lost 1 base, with 7 bases spanning the gap. The CDR3 spans 14 residues. Germline lookup yields CDR1 SGHRS and CDR2 YFSETQ. The CDR3 protein is CASSLGSPQETQYF. In DNA, the CDR3 is TGCGCCAGCAGCTTGGGATCCCCCCAAGAGACCCAGTACTTC.

This clonotype came up a few times. The genes are TRBV18 and TRBJ2-7, with 8 nucleotides matching TRBD1. V shed 6 bases, J shed 7 bases, and the junction held 5 bases outside the gene matches. The length of the CDR3 is 12 residues. Germline values: CDR1 KGHSH, CDR2 LQKENI. CDR3 sequence (DNA): TGTGCCAGCTCCCCGGACAGGGCAGAGCAGTACTTC. Protein product: CASSPDRAEQYF.

The chain carries TRBV27 and TRBJ1-5, with 7 bases matching TRBD1. The CDR3 totals 14 residues. Germline V gene sequence: CDR1 MNHEY, CDR2 SMNVEV (reference sequence). Trimming at V came to 8 bases and at J to 5 bases, leaving 9 bases not matched to a gene. In DNA form, the CDR3 reads TGTGCCAGCGCAGGGGGAGCGGGATATCAGCCCCAGCATTTT. It codes for CASAGGAGYQPQHF.

Only a few counts were recorded for this clonotype. The chain has TRBV20-1 and TRBJ2-2, with TRBD2 identical over 12 bases. Germline-derived CDR1 and CDR2 are DFQATT and SNEGSKA (reference sequence). The V segment lost 2 bases and the J segment 7 bases; nucleotides outside the gene matches: 5. This CDR3 spans 15 amino acids. CDR3 sequence reads: CSARTSGGYGGELFF. Here the CDR3 DNA reads TGCAGTGCTAGAACTAGCGGGGGGTACGGCGGGGAGCTGTTTTTT.

This clonotype has more than one count but fewer than ten. The chain links TRBV5-1 to TRBJ2-1; TRBD1 matches at 9 bases. CDR1 and CDR2 from the germline V gene are SGHRS and YFSETQ. Trimming at V came to 6 bases and at J to 3 bases, leaving 7 bases not matched to a gene. CDR3 length: 15 residues. The CDR3 sequence is CASTLGGQGYNEQFF. The CDR3 nucleotides are TGCGCCAGCACGCTTGGGGGACAGGGCTACAATGAGCAGTTCTTC.

This clonotype was observed a few times. This CDR3 reads CASRPRGPQYNEQFF. Written as DNA, the CDR3 is TGTGCCAGCAGGCCTCGGGGGCCTCAATACAATGAGCAGTTCTTC. The chain links TRBV7-2 to TRBJ2-1; D is perhaps TRBD1 or TRBD2 (6 bases each). Trimming shortened V by 6 bases and J by 4 bases, and 16 bases separated the two germline ends. This CDR3 has 15 residues. CDR1 and CDR2 from the germline V gene are SGHTA and FQGNSA.

In its sample, this clonotype was seen many times. This chain joins TRBV19 and TRBJ2-1, with D tentatively TRBD2 (6 bases). Between the trimmed V and J ends, which lost 8 bases and 5 bases, there was a span of 16 bases. CDR3 length equals 14 residues. Germline CDR1 reads LNHDA; CDR2 reads SQIVND (reference sequence). CDR3 sequence reads: CASRIRGLNNEQFF. The DNA for the CDR3 is TGTGCCAGTCGGATCCGGGGACTGAACAATGAGCAGTTCTTC.

This clonotype was recorded many times. The chain joins TRBV5-1 to TRBJ2-5, with TRBD2 identical over 8 bases. This CDR3 is 14 amino acids long. V lost 4 bases, J lost 1 base, and 3 bases stayed unmatched. Looked up from germline, CDR1 is SGHRS and CDR2 is YFSETQ. The CDR3 loop is CASSLSGAQETQYF. CDR3 nucleotides: TGCGCCAGCAGCCTTAGCGGGGCCCAAGAGACCCAGTACTTC.

The chain recombines TRBV3-1 with TRBJ2-3; 11 bases agree with TRBD2. The V and J ends lost 1 base and 0 bases, in that order; junction bases with no gene match: 15. CDR1 LGHDT and CDR2 YNNKEL come from the germline V gene (reference sequence). The CDR3 is 21 amino acids. The DNA for the CDR3 is TGTGCCAGCAGCCAAGCCCCGGTACTAGCGGGGGCTTCCCCTAGCACAGATACGCAGTATTTT. Translation: CASSQAPVLAGASPSTDTQYF.

This clonotype was observed a few times. CDR3 region: CASLRGGDHIQYF. CDR3 DNA: TGTGCCAGCCTGCGGGGGGGGGACCACATTCAGTACTTC. J is TRBJ2-4 and V is TRBV28, with 9 nucleotides matching TRBD2. Germline-derived CDR1 and CDR2 are MDHEN and SYDVKM. This CDR3 is 13 amino acids long. J gave up 8 bases and V 8 bases, and 7 bases lay outside the gene matches.

CDR3: CASSSRASGGTDTQYF. In DNA, the CDR3 is TGTGCCAGCAGTTCTCGGGCTAGCGGGGGGACAGATACGCAGTATTTT. The V call is TRBV6-5, the J call TRBJ2-3; 11 nucleotides line up with TRBD2. CDR3 length: 16 residues. CDR1 and CDR2 (germline): MNHEY, SVGAGI. With V trimmed by 4 bases and J by 3 bases, 6 bases remained unmatched.

The gene calls are TRBV7-2 and TRBJ2-7; tentative D call: TRBD2 (5 bases). Germline V gives CDR1 SGHTA, CDR2 FQGNSA. Deletions cut 0 bases from V and 7 bases from J, with 13 bases between. This CDR3 contains 14 residues. The CDR3, as DNA: TGTGCCAGCAGCTTAGCTACTAGACCGGGAGAGCAGTACTTC. Its protein is CASSLATRPGEQYF.

The CDR3 here is CASSTEGGQRPGELFF. Here the CDR3 DNA reads TGTGCCAGCAGCACCGAAGGGGGACAGAGGCCCGGGGAGCTGTTTTTT. This chain uses TRBV7-9 with TRBJ2-2, with 7 bases identical to TRBD1. Germline V gives CDR1 SEHNR, CDR2 FQNEAQ (reference sequence). With 5 bases clipped from V and 6 bases from J, the junction kept 12 bases outside the gene matches. The CDR3 is 16 amino acids.

This clonotype showed up just a few times. The chain joins TRBV6-2 or TRBV6-3 to TRBJ2-1; D may be TRBD1 (6 bases). The CDR3 loop spans 15 amino acids. V was shortened by 6 bases and J by 6 bases, with 18 bases between the two germline ends. Germline loops: CDR1 MNHEY, CDR2 SVGEGT. CDR3 residues: CASSPADRRVNEQFF. CDR3 DNA sequence: TGTGCCAGCAGCCCCGCGGACAGACGGGTCAATGAGCAGTTCTTC.